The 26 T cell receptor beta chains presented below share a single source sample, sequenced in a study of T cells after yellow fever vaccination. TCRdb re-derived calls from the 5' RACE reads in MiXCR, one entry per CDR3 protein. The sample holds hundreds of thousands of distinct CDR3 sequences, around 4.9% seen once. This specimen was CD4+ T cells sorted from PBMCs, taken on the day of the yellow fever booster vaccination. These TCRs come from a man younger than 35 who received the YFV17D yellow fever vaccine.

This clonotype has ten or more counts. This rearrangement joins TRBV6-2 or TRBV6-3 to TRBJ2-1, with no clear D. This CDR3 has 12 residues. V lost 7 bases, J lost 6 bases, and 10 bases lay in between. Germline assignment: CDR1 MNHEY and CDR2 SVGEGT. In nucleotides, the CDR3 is TGTGCCAGCAAGAGCCGGAGCAATGAGCAGTTCTTC. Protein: CASKSRSNEQFF.

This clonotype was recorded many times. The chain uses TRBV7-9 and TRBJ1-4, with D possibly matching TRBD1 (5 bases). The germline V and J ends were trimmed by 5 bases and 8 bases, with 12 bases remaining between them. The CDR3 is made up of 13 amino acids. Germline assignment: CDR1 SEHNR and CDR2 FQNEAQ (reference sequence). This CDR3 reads CASSRGREEKLFF. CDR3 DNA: TGTGCCAGCAGCAGGGGACGGGAGGAAAAACTGTTTTTT.

CDR3 coding DNA: TGTGCCACTGGAAAGACAGGGAATGAAAAACTGTTTTTT. This sequence encodes CATGKTGNEKLFF. The V call is TRBV6-5, the J call TRBJ1-4; 7 bases agree with TRBD1. Germline V gene lookup returns CDR1 MNHEY and CDR2 SVGAGI. The ends lost 10 bases at V and 5 bases at J; junction bases unmatched: 7. The CDR3 is made up of 13 amino acids.

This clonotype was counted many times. In DNA form, the CDR3 reads TGCAGCGTTGGAGGGGCGAGGACAGATACGCAGTATTTT. Residues: CSVGGARTDTQYF. The rearrangement links TRBV29-1 to TRBJ2-3, with D perhaps given as TRBD1 or TRBD2 (5 bases each). The germline gives CDR1 SQVTM, CDR2 ANQGSEA. The V and J ends lost 4 bases and 3 bases respectively, with 11 bases between them. The CDR3 length is 13 residues.

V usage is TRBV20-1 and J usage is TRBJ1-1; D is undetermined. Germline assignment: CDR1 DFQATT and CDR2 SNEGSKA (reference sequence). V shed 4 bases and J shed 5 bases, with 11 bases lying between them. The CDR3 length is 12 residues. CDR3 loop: CSATGLLTEAFF. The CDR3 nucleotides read TGCAGTGCTACCGGACTTCTGACTGAAGCTTTCTTT.

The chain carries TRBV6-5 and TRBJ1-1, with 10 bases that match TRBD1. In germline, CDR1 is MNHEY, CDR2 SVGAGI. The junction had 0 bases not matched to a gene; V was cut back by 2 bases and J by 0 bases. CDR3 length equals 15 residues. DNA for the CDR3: TGTGCCAGCAGTTACGGGACAGGGGTGAACACTGAAGCTTTCTTT. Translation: CASSYGTGVNTEAFF.

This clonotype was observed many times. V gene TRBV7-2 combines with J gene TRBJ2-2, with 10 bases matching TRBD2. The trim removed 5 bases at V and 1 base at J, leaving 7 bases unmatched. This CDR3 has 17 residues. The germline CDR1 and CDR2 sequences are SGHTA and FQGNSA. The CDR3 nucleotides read TGTGCCAGCAGCCCCCGGGCTAGCGGGGGGAACACCGGGGAGCTGTTTTTT. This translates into CASSPRASGGNTGELFF.

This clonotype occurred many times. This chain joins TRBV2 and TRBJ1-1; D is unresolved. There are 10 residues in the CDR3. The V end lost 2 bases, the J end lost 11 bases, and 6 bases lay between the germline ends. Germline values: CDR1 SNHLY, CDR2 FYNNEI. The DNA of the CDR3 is TGTGCCAGCAGTGAACGGTTCGCTTTCTTT. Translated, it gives CASSERFAFF. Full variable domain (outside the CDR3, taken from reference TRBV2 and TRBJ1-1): EPEVTQTPSHQVTQMGQEVILRCVPISNHLYFYWYRQILGQKVEFLVSFYNNEISEKSEIFDDQFSVERPDGSNFTLKIRSTKLEDSAMYFCASSERFAFFGQGTRLTVV.

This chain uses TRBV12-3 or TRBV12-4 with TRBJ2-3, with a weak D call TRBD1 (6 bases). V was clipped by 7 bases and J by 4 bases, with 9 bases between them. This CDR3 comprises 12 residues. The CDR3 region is CASKGGADTQYF. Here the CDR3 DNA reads TGTGCCAGCAAAGGGGGAGCAGATACGCAGTATTTT.

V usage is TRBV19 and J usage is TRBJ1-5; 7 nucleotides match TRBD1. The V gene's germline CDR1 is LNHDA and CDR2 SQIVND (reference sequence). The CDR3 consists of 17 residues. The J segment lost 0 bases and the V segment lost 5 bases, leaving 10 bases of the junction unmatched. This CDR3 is CASSDRDSHYSNQPQHF. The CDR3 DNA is TGTGCCAGTAGTGACCGGGACAGCCATTATAGCAATCAGCCCCAGCATTTT.

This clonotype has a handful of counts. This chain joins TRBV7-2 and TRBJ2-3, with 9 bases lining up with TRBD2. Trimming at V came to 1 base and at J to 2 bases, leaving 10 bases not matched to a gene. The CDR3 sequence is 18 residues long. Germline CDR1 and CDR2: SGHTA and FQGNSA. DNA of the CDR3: TGTGCCAGCAGCTTAGAGCTACAAGCGGGGGGCGTCACAGATACGCAGTATTTT. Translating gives CASSLELQAGGVTDTQYF.

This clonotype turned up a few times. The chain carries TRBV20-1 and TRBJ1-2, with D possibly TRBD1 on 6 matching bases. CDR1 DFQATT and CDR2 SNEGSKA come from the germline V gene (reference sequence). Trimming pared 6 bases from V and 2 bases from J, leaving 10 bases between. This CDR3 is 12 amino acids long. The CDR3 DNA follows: TGCAGTGCCGGAGACAGGAACTATGGCTACACCTTC. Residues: CSAGDRNYGYTF.

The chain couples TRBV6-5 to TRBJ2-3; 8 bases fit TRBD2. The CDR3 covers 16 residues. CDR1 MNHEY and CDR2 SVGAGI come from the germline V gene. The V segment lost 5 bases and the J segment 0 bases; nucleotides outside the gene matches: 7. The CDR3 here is CASSQLSSGSTDTQYF. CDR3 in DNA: TGTGCCAGCAGTCAACTATCTAGCGGGAGCACAGATACGCAGTATTTT.

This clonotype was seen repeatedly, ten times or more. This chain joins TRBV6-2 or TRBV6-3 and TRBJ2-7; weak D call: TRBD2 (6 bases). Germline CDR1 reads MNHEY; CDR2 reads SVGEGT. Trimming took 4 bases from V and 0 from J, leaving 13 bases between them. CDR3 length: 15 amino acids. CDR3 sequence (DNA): TGTGCCAGCAGTTTCAAGGGCGGGGCCTCCTACGAGCAGTACTTC. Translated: CASSFKGGASYEQYF.

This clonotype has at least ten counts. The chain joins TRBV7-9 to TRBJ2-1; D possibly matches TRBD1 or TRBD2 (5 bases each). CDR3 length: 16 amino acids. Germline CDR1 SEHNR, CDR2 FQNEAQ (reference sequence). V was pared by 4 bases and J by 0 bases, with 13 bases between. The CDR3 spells CASSYGALSSYNEQFF. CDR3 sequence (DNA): TGTGCCAGCAGCTACGGGGCCCTGAGCTCCTACAATGAGCAGTTCTTC.

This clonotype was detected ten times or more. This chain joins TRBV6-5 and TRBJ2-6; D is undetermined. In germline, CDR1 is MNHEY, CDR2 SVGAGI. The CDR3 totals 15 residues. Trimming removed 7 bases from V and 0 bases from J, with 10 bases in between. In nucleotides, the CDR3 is TGTGCCAGCACCCGACTTTCCTCTGGGGCCAACGTCCTGACTTTC. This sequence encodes CASTRLSSGANVLTF.

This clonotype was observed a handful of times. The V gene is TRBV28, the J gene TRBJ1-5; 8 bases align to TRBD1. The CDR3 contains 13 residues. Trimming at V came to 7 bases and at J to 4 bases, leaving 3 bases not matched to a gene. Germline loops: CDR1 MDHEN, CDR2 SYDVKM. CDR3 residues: CASITGGNQPQHF. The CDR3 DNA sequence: TGTGCCAGCATAACAGGGGGAAATCAGCCCCAGCATTTT.

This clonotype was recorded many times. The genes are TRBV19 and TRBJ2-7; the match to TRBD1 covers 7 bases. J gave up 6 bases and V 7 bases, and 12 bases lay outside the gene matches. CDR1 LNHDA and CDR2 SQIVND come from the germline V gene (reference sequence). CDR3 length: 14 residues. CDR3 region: CASKDLPQGSEQYF. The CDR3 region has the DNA TGTGCCAGTAAGGACTTGCCACAGGGGAGCGAGCAGTACTTC.

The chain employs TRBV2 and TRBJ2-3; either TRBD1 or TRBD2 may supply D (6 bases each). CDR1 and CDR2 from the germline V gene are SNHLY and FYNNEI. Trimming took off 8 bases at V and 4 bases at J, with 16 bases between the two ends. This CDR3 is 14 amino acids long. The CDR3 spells CASPLRGAADTQYF. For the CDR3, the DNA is TGTGCCAGCCCCCTGAGGGGGGCGGCAGATACGCAGTATTTT.

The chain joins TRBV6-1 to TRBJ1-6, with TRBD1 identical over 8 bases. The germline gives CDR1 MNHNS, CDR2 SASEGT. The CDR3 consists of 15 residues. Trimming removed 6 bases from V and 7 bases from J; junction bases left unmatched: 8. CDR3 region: CASRALDRENSPLHF. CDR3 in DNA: TGTGCCAGCAGGGCTTTGGACAGGGAAAATTCACCCCTCCACTTT.

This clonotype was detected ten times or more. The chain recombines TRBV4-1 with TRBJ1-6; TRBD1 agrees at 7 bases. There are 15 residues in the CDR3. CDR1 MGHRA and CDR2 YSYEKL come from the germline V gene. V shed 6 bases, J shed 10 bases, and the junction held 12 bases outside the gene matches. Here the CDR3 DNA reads TGCGCCAGCAGGGGCGGGCAGGGGGGAAACTCACCCCTCCACTTT. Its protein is CASRGGQGGNSPLHF.

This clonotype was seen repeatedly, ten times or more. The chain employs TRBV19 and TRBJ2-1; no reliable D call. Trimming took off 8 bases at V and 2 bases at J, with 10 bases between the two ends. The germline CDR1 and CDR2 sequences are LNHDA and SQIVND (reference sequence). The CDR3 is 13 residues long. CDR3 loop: CASGGLPYNEQFF. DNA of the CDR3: TGTGCCAGTGGCGGATTACCCTACAATGAGCAGTTCTTC.

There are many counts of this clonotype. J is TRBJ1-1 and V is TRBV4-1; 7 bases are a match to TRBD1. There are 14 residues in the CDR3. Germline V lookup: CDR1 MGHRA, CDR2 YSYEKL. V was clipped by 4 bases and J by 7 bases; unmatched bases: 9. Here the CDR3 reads CASSPRLRDSEAFF. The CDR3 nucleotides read TGCGCCAGCAGCCCACGTCTCCGGGACAGTGAAGCTTTCTTT.

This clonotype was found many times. The CDR3 loop is CASGSPGATYEQYF. The CDR3 nucleotides are TGTGCCAGCGGCTCGCCGGGGGCTACCTACGAGCAGTACTTC. The rearrangement links TRBV6-6 to TRBJ2-7; D is perhaps TRBD1 or TRBD2 (6 bases each). CDR3 length: 14 amino acids. The germline V and J ends were trimmed by 8 bases and 2 bases, with 16 bases remaining between them. Germline CDR1 is MNHNY and CDR2 is SVGAGI (reference sequence).

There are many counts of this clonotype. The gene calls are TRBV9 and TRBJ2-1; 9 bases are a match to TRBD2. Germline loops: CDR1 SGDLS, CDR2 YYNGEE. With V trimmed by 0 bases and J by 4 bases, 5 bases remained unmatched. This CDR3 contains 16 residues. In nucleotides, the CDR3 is TGTGCCAGCAGCGTAGGCAGCGGGGGGTGGTACAATGAGCAGTTCTTC. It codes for CASSVGSGGWYNEQFF.

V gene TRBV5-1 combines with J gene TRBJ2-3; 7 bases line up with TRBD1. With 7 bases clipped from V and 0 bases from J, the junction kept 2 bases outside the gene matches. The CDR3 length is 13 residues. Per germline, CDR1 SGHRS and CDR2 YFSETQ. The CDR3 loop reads CASGTESTDTQYF. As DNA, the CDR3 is TGCGCCAGCGGGACAGAGAGCACAGATACGCAGTATTTT.